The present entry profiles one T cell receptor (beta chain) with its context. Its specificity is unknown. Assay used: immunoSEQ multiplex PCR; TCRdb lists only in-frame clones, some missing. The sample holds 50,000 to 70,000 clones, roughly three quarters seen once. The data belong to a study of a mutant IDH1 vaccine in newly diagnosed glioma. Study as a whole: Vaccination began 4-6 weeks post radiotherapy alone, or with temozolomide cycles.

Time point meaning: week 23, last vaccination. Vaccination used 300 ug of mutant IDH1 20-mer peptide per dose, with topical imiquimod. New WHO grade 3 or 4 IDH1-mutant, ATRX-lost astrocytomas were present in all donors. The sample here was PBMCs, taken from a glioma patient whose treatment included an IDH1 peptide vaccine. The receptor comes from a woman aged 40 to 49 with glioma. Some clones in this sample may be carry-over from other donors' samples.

The chain's CDR3 is CASSWRVGNGPEQYF. The DNA of the CDR3 is TGTGCCAGCAGCTGGAGGGTAGGGAACGGTCCCGAGCAGTACTTC. This chain joins TRBV5-4 and TRBJ2-7; a weak D match, TRBD2 (6 bases). From germline, CDR1 is SGHNT and CDR2 YYREEE (reference sequence). V lost 3 bases and J lost 6, with 19 bases in between. The CDR3 contains 15 residues.